This TCR beta chain was profiled in a study of shared clonotypes between healthy human individuals. TCRdb keeps only in-frame clones here, not all; method: immunoSEQ multiplex PCR. Among roughly 2,000,000 clones listed, about 94% were seen once. The CDR3 runs to 14 residues. V trimming: 6 bases; J trimming: 8 bases; junction bases outside the gene matches: 9. Germline V gene data show CDR1 as MDHEN and CDR2 as SYDVKM. Positive CCR7 selection of CD45RO-negative cells yielded the naive CD8 cells, and terminally differentiated effector memory CD45RA+ cells were excluded. Source material: naive CD8+ T cells sorted from blood. This clonotype was sampled from a man younger than 30 in good health. The chain carries TRBV28 and TRBJ2-3; TRBD1 matches at 9 bases. CDR3 protein: CASRLTGGEGTQYF. For the CDR3, the DNA is TGTGCCAGCAGACTAACAGGGGGCGAAGGTACGCAGTATTTT.